One sample yielded the 20 T cell receptor beta chains listed below, sequenced in a study of T cell repertoires in cytomegalovirus infection. TCRdb independently ran MiXCR on the reads; one entry per CDR3 protein. The table has roughly 920,000 distinct CDR3 sequences, approximately 31% seen once; the top ten hold around an eighth. These receptors have no known antigen. The material was cultured CD8+ T cells from PBMCs, obtained from culture after CMV antigen stimulation. Receptors were obtained from a human donor in good health (CMV status not recorded). Some clones in this sample may be carry-over from other donors' samples.

The chain is built from TRBV4-3 and TRBJ1-2; D is possibly TRBD1 (5 bases). This CDR3 comprises 15 residues. Per the germline V gene, CDR1 is LGHNA and CDR2 is YSLEER. Trimming left V 0 bases short and J 2 bases short, with 10 bases between. The CDR3 is CASSQDGSGNYGYTF. The CDR3 coding sequence is TGCGCCAGCAGCCAAGATGGGTCAGGGAACTATGGCTACACCTTC.

The chain combines TRBV7-9 with TRBJ2-3, with D tentatively TRBD1 (5 bases). V dropped 5 bases and J dropped 2 bases, with 23 bases sitting between them. The V gene's germline CDR1 is SEHNR and CDR2 FQNEAQ (reference sequence). This CDR3 has 18 amino acids. DNA for the CDR3: TGTGCCAGCAGCAATCAGGGCCGCCCTAGGACATCCACAGATACGCAGTATTTT. The encoded protein is CASSNQGRPRTSTDTQYF.

The gene calls are TRBV7-9 and TRBJ1-6; no firm D call. Germline values: CDR1 SEHNR, CDR2 FQNEAQ (reference sequence). V was cut by 1 base and J by 7 bases, with 17 bases left in between. The CDR3 totals 17 residues. CDR3 nucleotides: TGTGCCAGCAGCTTAGACGTCCGGGCAGCTGGAAATTCACCCCTCCACTTT. Encoded protein: CASSLDVRAAGNSPLHF.

This clonotype was seen many times. The chain combines TRBV6-5 with TRBJ1-2, with unresolved D. The CDR3 is 13 amino acids. V gave up 0 bases and J gave up 4 bases, with 6 bases separating them. Germline CDR1 and CDR2: MNHEY and SVGAGI. CDR3 DNA sequence: TGTGCCAGCAGTTACTCTGAAGTCTATGGCTACACCTTC. It yields the protein CASSYSEVYGYTF.

V usage is TRBV6-2 or TRBV6-3 and J usage is TRBJ2-5; 12 nucleotides line up with TRBD2. The CDR3 loop spans 15 amino acids. CDR1 is MNHEY, CDR2 SVGEGT, per germline. V lost 6 bases and J lost 2; bases outside the gene matches: 4. CDR3 in DNA: TGTGCCAGCAGAATAGGACTAGCGGGGCAAGAGACCCAGTACTTC. Amino acids: CASRIGLAGQETQYF.

The chain is built from TRBV9 and TRBJ2-5; 12 positions agree with TRBD2. Germline CDR1 is SGDLS and CDR2 is YYNGEE. The CDR3 is 18 amino acids. Unmatched junction bases numbered 11, after V lost 1 base and J lost 4 bases. The CDR3 is CASSVRGSRTSGTETQYF. Written as DNA, the CDR3 is TGTGCCAGCAGCGTAAGGGGGAGCCGGACTAGCGGGACAGAGACCCAGTACTTC.

The table lists this clonotype with many counts. The rearrangement uses TRBV7-2 and TRBJ2-1, with 12 bases that match TRBD2. The germline CDR1 and CDR2 sequences are SGHTA and FQGNSA. This CDR3 is 19 amino acids long. Germline trimming cut 0 bases from V and 5 bases from J; bases unmatched to any gene: 11. The CDR3: CASSLAPTSGGYRHNEQFF. CDR3 nucleotide sequence: TGTGCCAGCAGCTTAGCCCCGACTAGCGGGGGTTACCGCCACAATGAGCAGTTCTTC.

The chain couples TRBV6-1 to TRBJ2-7; tentative D call: TRBD2 (5 bases). CDR1 and CDR2 from the germline V gene are MNHNS and SASEGT. The V end was cut by 0 bases, the J end by 2 bases, with 11 bases between. This CDR3 region has 15 residues. The CDR3 coding sequence is TGTGCCAGCAGTGAAGCGGCGGGTTCCACCTACGAGCAGTACGTC. Its protein is CASSEAAGSTYEQYV.

This clonotype was detected once. This sequence may be a read error, since a much larger clone differs from it by one base. J is TRBJ2-2 and V is TRBV7-9, with TRBD1 matching over 9 bases. The germline CDR1 and CDR2 sequences are SEHNR and FQNEAQ (reference sequence). CDR3 length: 16 residues. Written as DNA, the CDR3 is TGTGCCAGCAGCTTATGGACAGGGGAGAACATCGGGGAGCTGTTTTTT. Its translation is CASSLWTGENIGELFF.

This clonotype was observed many times. The CDR3 here is CASGGTVSYNEQFF. The CDR3, as DNA: TGTGCCAGCGGAGGGACCGTGTCCTACAATGAGCAGTTCTTC. The chain uses TRBV27 and TRBJ2-1, with D possibly being TRBD2 (6 bases). The CDR3 length is 14 residues. With 8 bases removed from V and 1 base from J, the gap between germline ends came to 12 bases. The germline V gene encodes CDR1 MNHEY and CDR2 SMNVEV (reference sequence).

There are many counts of this clonotype. The chain couples TRBV9 to TRBJ2-3; D is unresolved. The ends were cut back, 2 bases at V and 6 bases at J, with 7 bases in the middle. Germline CDR1 and CDR2: SGDLS and YYNGEE. The CDR3 spans 12 residues. In DNA, the CDR3 is TGTGCCAGCAGCGTCAGTTCGGATACGCAGTATTTT. Amino acid sequence: CASSVSSDTQYF.

The chain joins TRBV27 to TRBJ1-2; D perhaps matches TRBD1 (6 bases). CDR1 and CDR2 from the germline V gene are MNHEY and SMNVEV (reference sequence). V was pared by 5 bases and J by 7 bases, with 17 bases between. This CDR3 is 14 amino acids long. Written as DNA, the CDR3 is TGTGCCAGCAGTCCGACCGGGGGCGGGTCTGGCTACACCTTC. Translating it yields CASSPTGGGSGYTF.

To note about this clonotype: Since a much larger clone is just one base distant, this may be a read error. The V and J genes are TRBV7-4 and TRBJ2-2; D remains unclear. Deletions cut 10 bases from V and 0 bases from J, with 15 bases between. The CDR3 totals 15 residues. Germline-derived CDR1 and CDR2 are SGHVT and SQSDAQ. The CDR3 loop is CATREPLSNTGELFF. CDR3 DNA: TGTGCCACAAGGGAACCGCTATCGAACACCGGGGAGCTGTTTTTT.

J is TRBJ1-1 and V is TRBV7-8; the D gene is possibly TRBD1 (5 bases). The germline V gene encodes CDR1 SGHVS and CDR2 FQNEAQ. V was trimmed by 1 base and J by 2 bases, leaving 14 bases between them. The CDR3 has 16 amino acids. CDR3 nucleotides: TGTGCCAGCAGCTTAGGCTTTATAGGGGCAAACACTGAAGCTTTCTTT. Its translation: CASSLGFIGANTEAFF.

The CDR3 loop reads CASSTTPGANTGELFF. The CDR3 DNA reads TGTGCCAGTAGTACCACTCCGGGGGCGAACACCGGGGAGCTGTTTTTT. The chain uses TRBV19 and TRBJ2-2; D might be TRBD2 (6 bases). V lost 4 bases to trimming and J lost 0 bases, with 12 bases between them. The CDR3 runs 16 residues. Germline CDR1 and CDR2: LNHDA and SQIVND (reference sequence).

This clonotype has only one observation. This could be a read error, since a much larger clone is one nucleotide away. J is TRBJ2-1 and V is TRBV7-2; tentative D call: TRBD2 (5 bases). The length of the CDR3 is 16 residues. V shed 3 bases and J shed 3 bases, with 15 bases lying between them. In germline, CDR1 is SGHTA, CDR2 FQGNSA. CDR3 in DNA: TGTGCCAGCAGCTTGACTACCTTCGTTTTCTACAATGAGCAGTTCTTC. Encoded protein: CASSLTTFVFYNEQFF.

This clonotype was counted between two and nine times. The chain is built from TRBV7-9 and TRBJ2-5; D is unresolved. Germline CDR1 SEHNR, CDR2 FQNEAQ (reference sequence). The V and J ends lost 0 bases and 3 bases respectively, with 8 bases between them. This CDR3 is 14 amino acids long. In DNA, the CDR3 is TGTGCCAGCAGCTTAGCGGGCACTAAAGAGACCCAGTACTTC. This translates into CASSLAGTKETQYF.

The chain combines TRBV7-9 with TRBJ2-7; 7 bases are a match to TRBD1. Trimming removed 1 base from V and 5 bases from J; junction bases left unmatched: 5. Germline V lookup: CDR1 SEHNR, CDR2 FQNEAQ (reference sequence). The CDR3 has 14 amino acids. The CDR3 sequence is CASSLVGQAHEQYV. The CDR3 region has the DNA TGTGCCAGCAGCTTAGTCGGACAGGCCCACGAGCAGTACGTC.

The chain is built from TRBV10-2 and TRBJ1-1; TRBD1 matches at 7 bases. The CDR3 is 14 amino acids. V dropped 6 bases and J dropped 3; count of bases not matched to a gene: 7. Germline values: CDR1 WSHSY, CDR2 SAAADI. The CDR3 region has the DNA TGCGCCAGCAGGCCCCGGGACAGCGACACTGAAGCTTTCTTT. Its translation: CASRPRDSDTEAFF.

This clonotype was seen a few times. The rearrangement uses TRBV27 and TRBJ1-2; D perhaps matches TRBD1 (5 bases). The CDR3 contains 14 residues. The V gene lost 6 bases and the J gene lost 6 bases, with 17 bases spanning the gap. The germline V gene has CDR1 MNHEY and CDR2 SMNVEV (reference sequence). CDR3 loop: CASRHSGTEDGYTF. The CDR3 coding sequence is TGTGCCAGCAGACACTCCGGGACCGAGGATGGCTACACCTTC.